A selection of T cell receptor beta chains follows, all from one sample in a study of early T cells in non-severe SARS-CoV-2 infection. TCRdb analysed the 5' RACE reads with MiXCR anew, one entry per CDR3 protein. The sample carries approximately 40,000 distinct CDR3 sequences, roughly 11% recorded once. What was sequenced was whole blood. The receptors here all came from an adult who was a healthcare worker with PCR-confirmed SARS-CoV-2 infection or an uninfected control (not recorded which). The CDR3 runs from the conserved cysteine through the conserved F or W. The D gene is left open where the match is weak. The listing skips clone size in some rows; elsewhere it reads once, few, many or a size class.

j_gene: TRBJ2-7; v_gene: TRBV6-2/TRBV6-3; abundance: .; d_gene: .; CDR3nt: TGTGCCAGCAGAGCCCCCCCGATCCGCGGGACGGTAAGCTCCTACGAGCAGTACTTC; CDR3aa: CASRAPPIRGTVSSYEQYF
j_gene: TRBJ1-1; v_gene: TRBV9; abundance: few; d_gene: .; CDR3nt: TGTGCCAGCAGCGTAGCCCTGGGGAACACTGAAGCTTTCTTT; CDR3aa: CASSVALGNTEAFF
j_gene: TRBJ2-3; v_gene: TRBV4-3; abundance: many; d_gene: .; CDR3nt: TGCGCCAGCAGCCAAGAGGCCGGCGATACGCAGTATTTT; CDR3aa: CASSQEAGDTQYF
j_gene: TRBJ2-1; v_gene: TRBV7-9; abundance: medium-sized; d_gene: TRBD1; CDR3nt: TGTGCCAGCAGCTTTGAACAGGGGAATGAGCAGTTCTTC; CDR3aa: CASSFEQGNEQFF
j_gene: TRBJ2-3; v_gene: TRBV27; abundance: many; d_gene: .; CDR3nt: TGTGCCAGCAGTCATTCCCCCACAGATACGCAGTATTTT; CDR3aa: CASSHSPTDTQYF
j_gene: TRBJ2-7; v_gene: TRBV30; abundance: few; d_gene: .; CDR3nt: TGTGCCTGGAGATTACCTCCCGCGAACGAGCAGTACTTC; CDR3aa: CAWRLPPANEQYF
j_gene: TRBJ1-1; v_gene: TRBV12-5; abundance: few; d_gene: .; CDR3nt: TGTGCTAGTGGTACCGGCGCCACTGAAGCTTTCTTT; CDR3aa: CASGTGATEAFF
j_gene: TRBJ2-3; v_gene: TRBV6-6; abundance: many; d_gene: .; CDR3nt: TGTGCCAGCAAATACACAGATACGCAGTATTTT; CDR3aa: CASKYTDTQYF
j_gene: TRBJ2-7; v_gene: TRBV30; abundance: .; d_gene: TRBD1; CDR3nt: TGTGCCTGGGACCCGGGACAGGGCTCCTACGAGCAGTACTTC; CDR3aa: CAWDPGQGSYEQYF
j_gene: TRBJ2-2; v_gene: TRBV7-2; abundance: .; d_gene: .; CDR3nt: TGTGCCAGCAGCTTTGAGACAGTCACCGGGGAGCTGTTTTTT; CDR3aa: CASSFETVTGELFF
j_gene: TRBJ2-3; v_gene: TRBV7-3; abundance: few; d_gene: .; CDR3nt: TGTGCCAGCAGCCTTAGGGGGGCAGATACGCAGTATTTT; CDR3aa: CASSLRGADTQYF
j_gene: TRBJ2-3; v_gene: TRBV7-2; abundance: .; d_gene: TRBD2; CDR3nt: TGTGCCAGCAGCCGGACTAGCGGGAGCACAGATACGCAGTATTTT; CDR3aa: CASSRTSGSTDTQYF
j_gene: TRBJ2-2; v_gene: TRBV6-2/TRBV6-3; abundance: few; d_gene: .; CDR3nt: TGTGCCAGCAGTTCAGCCCACAGAGGGGAGCTGTTTTTT; CDR3aa: CASSSAHRGELFF
j_gene: TRBJ2-1; v_gene: TRBV20-1; abundance: many; d_gene: TRBD2; CDR3nt: TGCAGTGCTACTAGCGGCTCCTACAATGAGCAGTTCTTC; CDR3aa: CSATSGSYNEQFF
j_gene: TRBJ2-1; v_gene: TRBV6-2/TRBV6-3; abundance: few; d_gene: .; CDR3nt: TGTGCCACCACCTCCGACGGGGGGCTGAACAATGAGCAGTTCTTC; CDR3aa: CATTSDGGLNNEQFF
j_gene: TRBJ2-3; v_gene: TRBV7-9; abundance: many; d_gene: TRBD2; CDR3nt: TGTGCCAGCAGCTTCAGACTAGCCGCCTCAGATACGCAGTATTTT; CDR3aa: CASSFRLAASDTQYF
j_gene: TRBJ2-3; v_gene: TRBV9; abundance: few; d_gene: TRBD1; CDR3nt: TGTGCCAGCAGCGCTGCCTGGACAGGGGACACAGATACGCAGTATTTT; CDR3aa: CASSAAWTGDTDTQYF
j_gene: TRBJ1-6; v_gene: TRBV18; abundance: many; d_gene: TRBD1; CDR3nt: TGTGCCAGCTCACGAATGACCGGGACAGAGAATTCACCCCTCCACTTT; CDR3aa: CASSRMTGTENSPLHF
j_gene: TRBJ1-2; v_gene: TRBV20-1; abundance: few; d_gene: .; CDR3nt: TGCAGTGCCATCCTGGACAGTTCGGGCTACACCTTC; CDR3aa: CSAILDSSGYTF
j_gene: TRBJ2-3; v_gene: TRBV24-1; abundance: many; d_gene: .; CDR3nt: TGTGCCACCAGTGATGAAGGCACGAGCACAGATACGCAGTATTTT; CDR3aa: CATSDEGTSTDTQYF
j_gene: TRBJ1-4; v_gene: TRBV25-1; abundance: .; d_gene: .; CDR3nt: TGTGCCAGCAGTGTAGGAGCTAATGAAAAACTGTTTTTT; CDR3aa: CASSVGANEKLFF
j_gene: TRBJ1-1; v_gene: TRBV30; abundance: .; d_gene: .; CDR3nt: TGTGCCTGGAGATTGACAGGCCTGAACACTGAAGCTTTCTTT; CDR3aa: CAWRLTGLNTEAFF
j_gene: TRBJ1-5; v_gene: TRBV27; abundance: many; d_gene: .; CDR3nt: TGTGCCAGCGCTCGAGGTTTGGGCAATCAGCCCCAGCATTTT; CDR3aa: CASARGLGNQPQHF
j_gene: TRBJ1-2; v_gene: TRBV29-1; abundance: .; d_gene: TRBD1; CDR3nt: TGCAGCGTCCGGACAGGGGGCTATGGCTACACCTTC; CDR3aa: CSVRTGGYGYTF
j_gene: TRBJ2-5; v_gene: TRBV3-1; abundance: .; d_gene: .; CDR3nt: TGTGCCAGCAGCCAACCGCCGGGTTTGGCCCAGTACTTC; CDR3aa: CASSQPPGLAQYF
j_gene: TRBJ1-4; v_gene: TRBV14; abundance: .; d_gene: TRBD1; CDR3nt: TGTGCCAGCAGCCAAGGCCTGAGACAGGGGATAGAAAAACTGTTTTTT; CDR3aa: CASSQGLRQGIEKLFF
j_gene: TRBJ2-3; v_gene: TRBV27; abundance: few; d_gene: TRBD1; CDR3nt: TGTGCCAGCGTTTTCCCCGGGACAGGGACTTCAGATACGCAGTATTTT; CDR3aa: CASVFPGTGTSDTQYF
j_gene: TRBJ1-5; v_gene: TRBV20-1; abundance: few; d_gene: TRBD1; CDR3nt: TGCAGTGCCAGGGGGTTCCAACCCAATCAGCCCCAGCATTTT; CDR3aa: CSARGFQPNQPQHF
j_gene: TRBJ2-3; v_gene: TRBV14; abundance: .; d_gene: .; CDR3nt: TGTGCCAGCAGCCAACAGGTCGACCCCACAGATACGCAGTATTTT; CDR3aa: CASSQQVDPTDTQYF
j_gene: TRBJ2-7; v_gene: TRBV18; abundance: many; d_gene: .; CDR3nt: TGTGCCAGCTCCTTAACTAGGACCTACGAGCAGTACTTC; CDR3aa: CASSLTRTYEQYF
j_gene: TRBJ2-5; v_gene: TRBV5-1; abundance: few; d_gene: TRBD1; CDR3nt: TGCGCCAGCAGCCGGGGACAGGAATACCAAGAGACCCAGTACTTC; CDR3aa: CASSRGQEYQETQYF
j_gene: TRBJ2-1; v_gene: TRBV20-1; abundance: many; d_gene: .; CDR3nt: TGCAGTACGGGACAAGGGTTTGGTGAGCAGTTCTTC; CDR3aa: CSTGQGFGEQFF
j_gene: TRBJ2-7; v_gene: TRBV10-3; abundance: many; d_gene: .; CDR3nt: TGTGCCATCAGTGGCGGGCAGAGCTCCTACGAGCAGTACTTC; CDR3aa: CAISGGQSSYEQYF
j_gene: TRBJ2-5; v_gene: TRBV9; abundance: few; d_gene: .; CDR3nt: TGTGCCAGCAGCGTGGGAGGGGGACGCGGAGAGACCCAGTACTTC; CDR3aa: CASSVGGGRGETQYF
j_gene: TRBJ2-5; v_gene: TRBV4-2; abundance: once; d_gene: .; CDR3nt: TGTGCCAGCAGCCAAGGGGTCAATAGCGACCAAGAGACCCAGTACTTC; CDR3aa: CASSQGVNSDQETQYF
j_gene: TRBJ2-7; v_gene: TRBV7-7; abundance: .; d_gene: TRBD1; CDR3nt: TGTGCTAGCAGCCCCGGGACAGGGGGCGAGCAGTACTTC; CDR3aa: CASSPGTGGEQYF
j_gene: TRBJ2-3; v_gene: TRBV13; abundance: many; d_gene: .; CDR3nt: TGTGCCAGCAGACGTCGGGCACAGGGAGCAGATACGCAGTATTTT; CDR3aa: CASRRRAQGADTQYF
j_gene: TRBJ2-5; v_gene: TRBV2; abundance: .; d_gene: .; CDR3nt: TGTGCCAGCAGTGAATTAGAGGGGCTCGCACAAGAGACCCAGTACTTC; CDR3aa: CASSELEGLAQETQYF
j_gene: TRBJ1-3; v_gene: TRBV18; abundance: .; d_gene: .; CDR3nt: TGTGCCAGCTCAGATCGGCTGGGTATGGATTTT; CDR3aa: CASSDRLGMDF
j_gene: TRBJ2-2; v_gene: TRBV10-3; abundance: many; d_gene: .; CDR3nt: TGTGCCATCAGTGAGTCAAACAGCGGGGAGCTGTTTTTT; CDR3aa: CAISESNSGELFF
j_gene: TRBJ2-1; v_gene: TRBV7-9; abundance: .; d_gene: TRBD2; CDR3nt: TGTGCCAGCAGCTCCCCCAAGTATGAAGGGTCTAGCGGGGGGGATTATCGCAATGAGCAGTTCTTC; CDR3aa: CASSSPKYEGSSGGDYRNEQFF
j_gene: TRBJ2-1; v_gene: TRBV7-9; abundance: many; d_gene: TRBD2; CDR3nt: TGTGCCAGCAGCTCACTCCCTAGCGGGGGGCCCCACCCGGACGAGCAGTTCTTC; CDR3aa: CASSSLPSGGPHPDEQFF
j_gene: TRBJ2-7; v_gene: TRBV10-3; abundance: .; d_gene: .; CDR3nt: TGTGCCATCAGTGCTCTAGGGAAGGACGAGCAGTACTTC; CDR3aa: CAISALGKDEQYF
j_gene: TRBJ2-5; v_gene: TRBV12-3/TRBV12-4; abundance: .; d_gene: .; CDR3nt: TGTGCCAGCAGTTTAAGCAGCCAAGAGACCCAGTACTTC; CDR3aa: CASSLSSQETQYF
j_gene: TRBJ2-3; v_gene: TRBV12-3/TRBV12-4; abundance: .; d_gene: .; CDR3nt: TGTGCCAGCAGTTTAGCAGGGGCCCGCACAGATACGCAGTACTTT; CDR3aa: CASSLAGARTDTQYF
j_gene: TRBJ1-6; v_gene: TRBV9; abundance: many; d_gene: .; CDR3nt: TGTGCCAGCAGCGTAGGTCTAGATCGGGGTTGGGGTTCACCCCTCCACTTT; CDR3aa: CASSVGLDRGWGSPLHF
j_gene: TRBJ2-1; v_gene: TRBV3-1; abundance: few; d_gene: TRBD2; CDR3nt: TGTGCCAGCAGCCCCCGGGAGGGGTTGTATGAGCAGTTCTTC; CDR3aa: CASSPREGLYEQFF
j_gene: TRBJ2-6; v_gene: TRBV12-3/TRBV12-4; abundance: many; d_gene: .; CDR3nt: TGTGCCAGCAGCCACCCCGGGACCAGGGAACCTGGGGCCAACGTCCTGACTTTC; CDR3aa: CASSHPGTREPGANVLTF
j_gene: TRBJ2-7; v_gene: TRBV9; abundance: .; d_gene: TRBD1; CDR3nt: TGTGCCAGCAGCGTGGGCGACAGGGCTAACGAGCAGTACTTC; CDR3aa: CASSVGDRANEQYF
j_gene: TRBJ2-3; v_gene: TRBV7-3; abundance: .; d_gene: .; CDR3nt: TGTGCCAGCAGCCGCGGGGGCCCGGGAGATACGCAGTATTTT; CDR3aa: CASSRGGPGDTQYF
j_gene: TRBJ2-7; v_gene: TRBV5-4; abundance: many; d_gene: .; CDR3nt: TGTGCCAGCAGCTTGGCTCTGGGGAGGGGGTACGAGCAGTACTTC; CDR3aa: CASSLALGRGYEQYF
j_gene: TRBJ1-5; v_gene: TRBV7-8; abundance: few; d_gene: .; CDR3nt: TGTGCCAGCAGCTTAGCTGCCACCGGCAATCAGCCCCAGCATTTT; CDR3aa: CASSLAATGNQPQHF
j_gene: TRBJ1-5; v_gene: TRBV15; abundance: many; d_gene: .; CDR3nt: TGTGCCACCGATCATGCCGCAGGGGACACACAGCCCCAGCATTTT; CDR3aa: CATDHAAGDTQPQHF
j_gene: TRBJ2-1; v_gene: TRBV5-1; abundance: .; d_gene: .; CDR3nt: TGCGCCAGCAGCTTTTCTGTTTCCTACAATGAGCAGTTCTTC; CDR3aa: CASSFSVSYNEQFF
j_gene: TRBJ1-6; v_gene: TRBV7-2; abundance: few; d_gene: TRBD1; CDR3nt: TGTGCCAGCAGCTTGGACAGGGCCCACCTCAACAATTCACCCCTCCACTTT; CDR3aa: CASSLDRAHLNNSPLHF
j_gene: TRBJ1-2; v_gene: TRBV7-9; abundance: .; d_gene: .; CDR3nt: TGTGCCAGCAGCTTAGATACAGGGTTCGCCTATGGCTACACCTTC; CDR3aa: CASSLDTGFAYGYTF
j_gene: TRBJ2-7; v_gene: TRBV6-2/TRBV6-3; abundance: .; d_gene: TRBD1; CDR3nt: TGTGCCAGCAGTTTCCCCGGGACAGGGGACCCCTACGAGCAGTACTTC; CDR3aa: CASSFPGTGDPYEQYF
j_gene: TRBJ2-7; v_gene: TRBV6-5; abundance: few; d_gene: TRBD1; CDR3nt: TGTGCCAGCAGTTACTCGAGGGGACAGGGGCGCTACGAGCAGTACTTC; CDR3aa: CASSYSRGQGRYEQYF
j_gene: TRBJ2-7; v_gene: TRBV6-6; abundance: .; d_gene: .; CDR3nt: TGTGCCAGCAGTTACTCGGCGGTAGGAACCTACGAGCAGTACTTC; CDR3aa: CASSYSAVGTYEQYF
j_gene: TRBJ2-2; v_gene: TRBV7-6; abundance: .; d_gene: TRBD1; CDR3nt: TGTGCCAGCAGCTTAGAGGCAGGGGGCGCACCGAACACCGGGGAGCTGTTTTTT; CDR3aa: CASSLEAGGAPNTGELFF